This T cell receptor (beta chain) was captured by sequencing in a study of cytotoxic CD8 clonotypes in ibrutinib-treated CLL. Study results and limitations: Elevated clonality accompanied ibrutinib response, with a return toward baseline values at progression.

With respect to this clone: What it binds is not known.

Produced via immunoSEQ multiplex PCR; TCRdb's table is partial and in-frame only. Among 150,000 to 200,000 clones listed, roughly 90% were seen once. This TCR derives from a human donor with chronic lymphocytic leukemia. The sequenced sample was PBMCs, obtained at disease progression, from a patient treated with ibrutinib.

The CDR3 sequence is CASSITRSSGSSTDTQYF. The CDR3 DNA sequence: TGTGCCAGTAGTATTACCCGTTCTAGCGGGAGTAGCACAGATACGCAGTATTTT. The chain recombines TRBV19 with TRBJ2-3; 10 bases fit TRBD2. The V gene end was trimmed by 3 bases and the J gene end by 0 bases; junction bases not matched to a gene: 9. The V gene's germline CDR1 is LNHDA and CDR2 SQIVND (reference sequence). CDR3 length: 18 residues.